The following is a T cell receptor (beta chain) sequence with its context. The sample belongs to a study of cytomegalovirus exposure and HLA in healthy donors. Germline-derived CDR1 and CDR2 are MNHEY and SMNVEV (reference sequence). This CDR3 has 15 amino acids. V lost 7 bases and J lost 1; bases outside the gene matches: 8. The PCR had 60 Vbeta and 13 Jbeta primers. Produced via immunoSEQ multiplex PCR; TCRdb's table is partial and in-frame only. The table records approximately 130,000 clones, about 73% of them present only once. This clonotype was obtained from a woman aged 40 to 50 in good health and CMV-seronegative. The source material was PBMCs. The chain links TRBV27 to TRBJ2-3; 7 positions agree with TRBD1. The CDR3 here is CASTYAGGGTDTQYF. For the CDR3, the DNA is TGTGCCAGCACCTACGCAGGGGGAGGCACAGATACGCAGTATTTT.